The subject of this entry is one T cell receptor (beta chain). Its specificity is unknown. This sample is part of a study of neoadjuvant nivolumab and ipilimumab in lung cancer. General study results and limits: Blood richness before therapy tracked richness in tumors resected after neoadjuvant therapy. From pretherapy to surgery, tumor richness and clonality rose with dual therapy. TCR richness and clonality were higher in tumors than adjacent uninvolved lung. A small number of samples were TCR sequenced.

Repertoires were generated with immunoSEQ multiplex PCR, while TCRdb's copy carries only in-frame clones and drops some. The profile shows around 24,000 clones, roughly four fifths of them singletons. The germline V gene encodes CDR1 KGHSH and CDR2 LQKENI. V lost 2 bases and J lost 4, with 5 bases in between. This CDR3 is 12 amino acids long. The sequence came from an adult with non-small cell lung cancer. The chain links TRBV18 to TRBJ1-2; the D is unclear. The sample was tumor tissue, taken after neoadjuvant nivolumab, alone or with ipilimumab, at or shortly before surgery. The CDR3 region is CASSPAIYGYTF. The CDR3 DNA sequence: TGTGCCAGCTCACCAGCTATCTATGGCTACACCTTC.